These 8 T cell receptor beta chains originate from one sample sequenced in a study of CD8+CD57+ T cells in acquired aplastic anemia. Genomic DNA, serving as template, underwent TCR beta VDJ and CDR3 profiling. TCRdb processed the reads anew with MiXCR; each CDR3 protein has one entry. The data show 150,000 to 200,000 distinct CDR3 sequences, with less than 60% seen just once and approximately 3% held by the top ten. For sequencing, patients were chosen who had shown expansion of CD8+CD57+ cells by flow cytometry. The sample taken for sequencing was sorted CD4+, CD8+, or CD8+CD57+ T cells (not recorded which) from PBMCs. The source of these receptors is a human donor with aplastic anemia.

The CDR3 reads CATSTSGRVSYNEQFF. CDR3 DNA sequence: TGTGCCACCAGTACTAGCGGGAGGGTCTCCTACAATGAGCAGTTCTTC. The chain links TRBV24-1 to TRBJ2-1, with 13 nucleotides matching TRBD2. V was clipped by 6 bases and J by 0 bases; unmatched bases: 1. The CDR3 is made up of 16 amino acids. Germline V gives CDR1 KGHDR, CDR2 SFDVKD.

The table lists this clonotype with a few counts. This chain joins TRBV29-1 and TRBJ2-1, with D unresolved. The ends were cut back, 4 bases at V and 0 bases at J, with 4 bases in the middle. Germline CDR1 is SQVTM and CDR2 is ANQGSEA. The CDR3 loop spans 12 amino acids. CDR3 loop: CSVAYSYNEQFF. As DNA, the CDR3 is TGCAGCGTTGCCTACTCCTACAATGAGCAGTTCTTC.

For this clonotype: An end of the junction differs from the germline gene, which may be a read error. The rearrangement uses TRBV10-3 and TRBJ2-1; TRBD2 might be the D (6 bases). The CDR3 sequence is 11 residues long. CDR1 is ENHRY and CDR2 is SYGVKD in the germline V gene. The CDR3 reads CAISGGARLDF. The CDR3 DNA sequence: TGTGCCATCAGTGGCGGGGCCCGGCTAGACTTC.

This sequence joins TRBV12-3 or TRBV12-4 and TRBJ1-2; no reliable D call. This CDR3 region has 11 residues. Trimming cost V 8 bases and J 5 bases, with 9 bases left between them. Here the CDR3 DNA reads TGTGCCAGCTCAATGGAGTATGGCTACACCTTC. Translating gives CASSMEYGYTF.

Remarks on this clonotype: A clone one base away is much larger, so this may be a read error. V usage is TRBV2 and J usage is TRBJ1-1; TRBD1 matches at 9 bases. The CDR3 covers 15 residues. Germline V lookup: CDR1 SNHLY, CDR2 FYNNEI. The CDR3 region is CASSEGQGRNTEAFF. CDR3 nucleotides: TGTGCCAGCAGCGAAGGACAGGGGCGGAACACTGAAGCTTTCTTT.

By share, this clonotype ranks as medium-sized. The chain has TRBV2 and TRBJ2-7; unclear D gene. Trimming shortened V by 7 bases and J by 1 base, and 8 bases separated the two germline ends. This CDR3 has 12 residues. Per germline, CDR1 SNHLY and CDR2 FYNNEI. The CDR3 protein is CASNPTSYEQYF. As DNA, the CDR3 is TGTGCCAGCAATCCGACGTCCTACGAGCAGTACTTC.

The table lists this clonotype with many counts. J is TRBJ2-5 and V is TRBV5-7; a possible D gene is TRBD2 (6 bases). TRBV5-7 belongs to the ORF category, with a function that is uncertain. The CDR3 contains 15 residues. Trimming took 6 bases from V and 3 from J, leaving 18 bases between them. The CDR3 sequence is CASIRMRLAKETQYF. The CDR3 DNA reads as TGTGCCAGCATCCGTATGAGGCTAGCGAAAGAGACCCAGTACTTC.

This chain uses TRBV7-9 with TRBJ2-7, with 8 bases that match TRBD1. V gave up 2 bases and J gave up 5 bases; unmatched junction bases: 5. CDR3 length: 14 amino acids. Germline CDR1 reads SEHNR; CDR2 reads FQNEAQ (reference sequence). The CDR3 nucleotides are TGTGCCAGCAGCTTAAGACAGGGGATTCACGAGCAGTACTTC. Amino acids: CASSLRQGIHEQYF.